One sample yielded the 17 T cell receptor beta chains listed below, sequenced in a study of T cells after yellow fever vaccination. Via MiXCR, TCRdb re-called the 5' RACE reads, giving one row per CDR3 protein. The sample records about 73,000 distinct CDR3 sequences, approximately 7.5% being singletons. The sample here was CD8+ T cells sorted from PBMCs, taken on the day of the yellow fever booster vaccination. These receptors originate from a man aged 25 to 40 who received the YFV17D yellow fever vaccine.

V gene TRBV6-1 combines with J gene TRBJ1-2; possibly TRBD1 for D (5 bases). Germline values: CDR1 MNHNS, CDR2 SASEGT. V was cut by 6 bases and J by 0 bases, with 20 bases left in between. This CDR3 is built from 17 residues. CDR3 amino acids: CASSDGAGPPANYGYTF. CDR3 nucleotide sequence: TGTGCCAGCAGCGACGGGGCAGGGCCCCCCGCTAACTATGGCTACACCTTC.

The rearrangement links TRBV3-1 to TRBJ2-7, with 10 positions matching TRBD1. Germline CDR1 is LGHDT and CDR2 is YNNKEL (reference sequence). The CDR3 is 15 amino acids. The ends lost 6 bases at V and 3 bases at J; junction bases unmatched: 8. The CDR3 bases are TGTGCCAGCAGTACGCCGGACAGGGGGTTCTACGAGCAGTACTTC. Translation gives CASSTPDRGFYEQYF.

The CDR3 nucleotides are TGTGCCAGCAGTCTGAACCTGGGGGCCTACGAGCAGTACTTC. Protein sequence: CASSLNLGAYEQYF. This chain uses TRBV3-1 with TRBJ2-7; tentatively, D is TRBD1 or TRBD2 (5 bases each). The germline V and J ends were trimmed by 6 bases and 2 bases, with 14 bases remaining between them. Germline assignment: CDR1 LGHDT and CDR2 YNNKEL (reference sequence). The CDR3 length is 14 residues.

This clonotype was counted between two and nine times. The gene calls are TRBV18 and TRBJ2-7, with a possible D match to TRBD2 (5 bases). V was clipped by 6 bases and J by 0 bases, with 15 bases between them. This CDR3 is built from 15 residues. The germline gives CDR1 KGHSH, CDR2 LQKENI. CDR3 loop: CASSPGGDHSYEQYF. CDR3 nucleotide sequence: TGTGCCAGCTCCCCTGGAGGTGACCACTCCTACGAGCAGTACTTC.

Concerning this clonotype: A much larger clone differs by one base, so this may be a read error. The V gene is TRBV27, the J gene TRBJ2-2; 9 bases are a match to TRBD2. The CDR3 runs 15 residues. Germline CDR1 MNHEY, CDR2 SMNVEV (reference sequence). CDR3 protein: CTSSMTSGGTGELFF. The CDR3 nucleotides read TGTACCAGCAGCATGACTAGCGGAGGTACCGGGGAGCTGTTTTTT.

This clonotype turned up a few times. This rearrangement joins TRBV4-3 to TRBJ2-5; TRBD2 is a possible D gene (6 bases). The germline gives CDR1 LGHNA, CDR2 YSLEER. The CDR3 extends over 16 amino acids. Trimming left V 0 bases short and J 0 bases short, with 11 bases between. Here the CDR3 DNA reads TGCGCCAGCAGCCAAGACTGGGGGACTTACCAAGAGACCCAGTACTTC. Encoded protein: CASSQDWGTYQETQYF.

The chain uses TRBV28 and TRBJ1-1; D is possibly TRBD1 (5 bases). CDR1 and CDR2 (germline): MDHEN, SYDVKM. The CDR3 loop spans 13 amino acids. V was clipped by 2 bases and J by 10 bases, with 14 bases between them. The CDR3 protein is CASSLGGDDRAFF. The DNA of the CDR3 is TGTGCCAGCAGTTTAGGTGGGGACGATCGAGCTTTCTTT. Looking up the rest from reference TRBV28 and TRBJ1-1 gives the full variable domain: DVKVTQSSRYLVKRTGEKVFLECVQDMDHENMFWYRQDPGLGLRLIYFSYDVKMKEKGDIPEGYSVSREKKERFSLILESASTNQTSMYLCASSLGGDDRAFFGQGTRLTVV.

This clonotype was found many times. V usage is TRBV24-1 and J usage is TRBJ2-3; 8 nucleotides line up with TRBD1. The CDR3 length is 15 residues. From germline, CDR1 is KGHDR and CDR2 SFDVKD. V lost 1 base and J lost 4; bases outside the gene matches: 3. This CDR3 is CATSDLSTGADTQYF. CDR3 coding DNA: TGTGCCACCAGTGATTTATCGACAGGGGCAGATACGCAGTATTTT.

This clonotype was detected only a few times. The chain is built from TRBV29-1 and TRBJ2-5; D tentatively fits TRBD1 or TRBD2 (5 bases each). This CDR3 has 13 amino acids. Trimming stripped 7 bases from V and 7 bases from J, with 19 bases between. Germline lookup yields CDR1 SQVTM and CDR2 ANQGSEA. The CDR3 loop is CSDSGPPTGTQYF. In nucleotides, the CDR3 is TGCAGCGATTCGGGACCCCCTACCGGGACCCAGTACTTC.

This clonotype has a handful of counts. This chain joins TRBV6-2 or TRBV6-3 and TRBJ2-7; TRBD1 agrees at 7 bases. V lost 4 bases, J lost 3 bases, and 6 bases stayed unmatched. The CDR3 is 14 residues long. The germline gives CDR1 MNHEY, CDR2 SVGEGT. CDR3: CASSSGQVHYEQYF. CDR3 bases: TGTGCCAGCAGTTCCGGACAGGTTCACTACGAGCAGTACTTC.

This clonotype was counted many times. The chain joins TRBV3-1 to TRBJ2-7; D tentatively reads TRBD1 or TRBD2 (5 bases each). Germline assignment: CDR1 LGHDT and CDR2 YNNKEL (reference sequence). The germline V and J ends were trimmed by 6 bases and 1 base, with 16 bases remaining between them. This CDR3 comprises 15 residues. CDR3 in amino acids: CASRPGRLQSYEQYF. DNA of the CDR3: TGTGCCAGCAGACCGGGGCGCCTTCAATCCTACGAGCAGTACTTC.

This clonotype was detected only a few times. The chain has TRBV12-3 or TRBV12-4 and TRBJ1-1, with D possibly TRBD1 on 5 matching bases. The CDR3 spans 15 residues. V shed 6 bases and J shed 0 bases, with 14 bases lying between them. The CDR3 region is CASSPGADMNTEAFF. CDR3 nucleotides: TGTGCCAGCAGCCCTGGGGCCGACATGAACACTGAAGCTTTCTTT.

This CDR3 reads CASSFWQGAIGGYTF. CDR3 DNA sequence: TGTGCCAGCAGCTTCTGGCAGGGGGCTATTGGTGGCTACACCTTC. This rearrangement joins TRBV7-2 to TRBJ1-2; 8 positions match TRBD1. V lost 3 bases to trimming and J lost 7 bases; unmatched junction nucleotides: 10. The CDR3 contains 15 residues. CDR1 SGHTA and CDR2 FQGNSA come from the germline V gene.

In this sample, this clonotype turned up a few times. This sequence joins TRBV7-8 and TRBJ1-2; no reliable D call. CDR1 SGHVS and CDR2 FQNEAQ come from the germline V gene. V was clipped by 0 bases and J by 3 bases, with 11 bases between them. This CDR3 contains 15 residues. This CDR3 is CASSLARGADYGYTF. CDR3 coding DNA: TGTGCCAGCAGCTTAGCGCGGGGAGCGGACTATGGCTACACCTTC.

Concerning this clonotype itself: Mismatch with germline at one junction end may stem from a read error. The chain recombines TRBV7-8 with TRBJ2-7; TRBD1 is a possible D gene (5 bases). The CDR3 has 11 amino acids. Per the germline V gene, CDR1 is SGHVS and CDR2 is FQNEAQ. DNA of the CDR3: TGTGCCAGCAGTTCAATCCAGGGCCTATCCTTC. Residues: CASSSIQGLSF. Together with reference TRBV7-8 and TRBJ2-7, the CDR3 gives the full variable domain: GAGVSQSPRYKVAKRGQDVALRCDPISGHVSLFWYQQALGQGPEFLTYFQNEAQLDKSGLPSDRFFAERPEGSVSTLKIQRTQQEDSAVYLCASSSIQGLSFGPGTRLTVT.

This chain uses TRBV20-1 with TRBJ2-3; 11 positions match TRBD2. Germline-derived CDR1 and CDR2 are DFQATT and SNEGSKA (reference sequence). CDR3 length: 16 amino acids. J was trimmed by 2 bases and V by 0 bases; bases with no gene match: 4. This chain's CDR3 is CSAREQLAGDTDTQYF. CDR3 coding DNA: TGCAGTGCTAGAGAGCAACTAGCGGGGGACACAGATACGCAGTATTTT.

This clonotype showed up just a few times. The V gene is TRBV2, the J gene TRBJ2-7, with 7 nucleotides matching TRBD1. Per germline, CDR1 SNHLY and CDR2 FYNNEI. V lost 7 bases, J lost 2 bases, and 11 bases stayed unmatched. The CDR3 is 15 amino acids. CDR3 amino acids: CASTGSTGTTYEQYF. The DNA of the CDR3 is TGTGCCAGCACCGGTTCGACAGGGACGACCTACGAGCAGTACTTC.